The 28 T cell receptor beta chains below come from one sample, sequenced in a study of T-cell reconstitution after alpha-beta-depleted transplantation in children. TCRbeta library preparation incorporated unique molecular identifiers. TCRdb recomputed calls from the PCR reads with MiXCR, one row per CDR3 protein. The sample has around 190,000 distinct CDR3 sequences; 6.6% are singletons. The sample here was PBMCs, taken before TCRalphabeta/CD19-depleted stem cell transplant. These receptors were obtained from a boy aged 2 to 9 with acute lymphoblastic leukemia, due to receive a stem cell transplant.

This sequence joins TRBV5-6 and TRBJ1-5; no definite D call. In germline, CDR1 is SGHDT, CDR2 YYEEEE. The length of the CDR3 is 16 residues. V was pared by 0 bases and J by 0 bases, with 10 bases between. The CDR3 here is CASSLGQPYSNQPQHF. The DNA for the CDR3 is TGTGCCAGCAGCTTGGGGCAGCCATATAGCAATCAGCCCCAGCATTTT. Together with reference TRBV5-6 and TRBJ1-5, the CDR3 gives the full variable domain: DAGVTQSPTHLIKTRGQQVTLRCSPKSGHDTVSWYQQALGQGPQFIFQYYEEEERQRGNFPDRFSGHQFPNYSSELNVNALLLGDSALYLCASSLGQPYSNQPQHFGDGTRLSIL.

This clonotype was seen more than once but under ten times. CDR3 amino acids: CSASFRLGTYTF. CDR3 DNA sequence: TGCAGTGCTAGTTTTCGGCTAGGAACCTACACCTTC. The chain has TRBV20-1 and TRBJ1-2; no clear D. The CDR3 loop spans 12 amino acids. Germline CDR1 reads DFQATT; CDR2 reads SNEGSKA (reference sequence). V gave up 3 bases and J gave up 10 bases, with 15 bases separating them.

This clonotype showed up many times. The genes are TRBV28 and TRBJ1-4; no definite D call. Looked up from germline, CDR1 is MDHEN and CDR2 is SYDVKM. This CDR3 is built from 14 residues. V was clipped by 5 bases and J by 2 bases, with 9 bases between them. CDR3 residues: CASSAGDTNEKLFF. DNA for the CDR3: TGTGCCAGCAGTGCTGGAGATACTAATGAAAAACTGTTTTTT.

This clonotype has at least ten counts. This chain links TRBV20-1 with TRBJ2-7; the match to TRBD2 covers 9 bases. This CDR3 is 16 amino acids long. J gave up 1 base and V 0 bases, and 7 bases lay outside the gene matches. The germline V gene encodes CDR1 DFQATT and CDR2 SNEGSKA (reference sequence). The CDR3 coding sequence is TGCAGTGCTAGAGATGTTAGCGGGAGACGATCCTACGAGCAGTACTTC. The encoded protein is CSARDVSGRRSYEQYF.

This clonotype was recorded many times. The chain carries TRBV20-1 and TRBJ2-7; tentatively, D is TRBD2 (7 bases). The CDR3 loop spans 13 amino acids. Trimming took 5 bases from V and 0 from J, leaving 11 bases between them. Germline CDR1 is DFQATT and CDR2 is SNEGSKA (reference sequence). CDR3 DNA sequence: TGCAGTGCTGGGGGGGGCCACTCCTACGAGCAGTACTTC. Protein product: CSAGGGHSYEQYF.

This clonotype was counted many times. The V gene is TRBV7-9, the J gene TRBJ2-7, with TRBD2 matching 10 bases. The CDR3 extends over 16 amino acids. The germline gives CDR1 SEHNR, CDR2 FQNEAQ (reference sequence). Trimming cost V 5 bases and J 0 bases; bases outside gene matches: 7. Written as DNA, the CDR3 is TGTGCCAGCAGCCCTAGCGGGAGTCCCTTCTCCTACGAGCAGTACTTC. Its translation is CASSPSGSPFSYEQYF.

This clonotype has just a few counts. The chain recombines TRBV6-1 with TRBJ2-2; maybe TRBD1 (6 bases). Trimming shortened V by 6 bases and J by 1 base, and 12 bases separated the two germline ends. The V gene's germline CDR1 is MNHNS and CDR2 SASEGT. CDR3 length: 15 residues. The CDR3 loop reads CASSDPGQNTGELFF. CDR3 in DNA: TGTGCCAGCAGCGATCCGGGACAGAACACCGGGGAGCTGTTTTTT.

DNA of the CDR3: TGTGCCAGCAGCCAAGGTTCGCACTCTGGAAACACCATATATTTT. Protein sequence: CASSQGSHSGNTIYF. V gene TRBV3-1 combines with J gene TRBJ1-3; D call uncertain. Germline V gene sequence: CDR1 LGHDT, CDR2 YNNKEL (reference sequence). The CDR3 loop spans 15 amino acids. V was shortened by 1 base and J by 0 bases, with 7 bases between the two germline ends.

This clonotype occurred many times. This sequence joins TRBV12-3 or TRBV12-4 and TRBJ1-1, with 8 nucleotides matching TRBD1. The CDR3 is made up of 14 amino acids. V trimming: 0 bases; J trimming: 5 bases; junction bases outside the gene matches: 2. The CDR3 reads CASSLADRDTEAFF. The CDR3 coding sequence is TGTGCCAGCAGTTTAGCGGACAGGGATACTGAAGCTTTCTTT.

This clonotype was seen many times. The CDR3 region is CASRQEANTIYF. As DNA, the CDR3 is TGTGCCAGCAGACAGGAGGCAAACACCATATATTTT. V is TRBV2 and J is TRBJ1-3, with D perhaps matching TRBD1 (5 bases). Germline CDR1 SNHLY, CDR2 FYNNEI. The length of the CDR3 is 12 residues. V was shortened by 6 bases and J by 6 bases, with 9 bases between the two germline ends.

DNA for the CDR3: TGTGCCAGCAGCCTCAACCTGGGGGGGGCCGGGAATGAGCAGTTCTTC. Protein sequence: CASSLNLGGAGNEQFF. The chain uses TRBV7-2 and TRBJ2-1; D is possibly TRBD2 (7 bases). Deletions cut 5 bases from V and 7 bases from J, with 21 bases between. This CDR3 region has 16 residues. Germline V CDR1 and CDR2: SGHTA, FQGNSA.

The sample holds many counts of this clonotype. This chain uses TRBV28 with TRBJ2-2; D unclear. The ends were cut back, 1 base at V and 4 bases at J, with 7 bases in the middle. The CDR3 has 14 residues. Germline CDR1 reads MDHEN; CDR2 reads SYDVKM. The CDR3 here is CASSLSVFTGELFF. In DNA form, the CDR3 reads TGTGCCAGCAGTTTATCAGTGTTCACCGGGGAGCTGTTTTTT.

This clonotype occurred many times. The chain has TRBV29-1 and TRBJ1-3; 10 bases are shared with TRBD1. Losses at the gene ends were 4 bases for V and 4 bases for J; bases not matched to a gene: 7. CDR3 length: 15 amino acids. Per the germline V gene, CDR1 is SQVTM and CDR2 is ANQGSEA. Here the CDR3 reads CSVVGTGVIGNTIYF. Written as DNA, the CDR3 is TGCAGCGTTGTAGGGACAGGGGTGATCGGAAACACCATATATTTT.

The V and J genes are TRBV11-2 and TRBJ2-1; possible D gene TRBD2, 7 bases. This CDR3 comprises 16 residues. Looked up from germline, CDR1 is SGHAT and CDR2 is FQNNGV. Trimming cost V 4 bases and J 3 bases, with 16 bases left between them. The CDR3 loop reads CASSSEGGGSYNEQFF. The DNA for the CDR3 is TGTGCCAGCAGCTCAGAAGGGGGGGGAAGCTACAATGAGCAGTTCTTC.

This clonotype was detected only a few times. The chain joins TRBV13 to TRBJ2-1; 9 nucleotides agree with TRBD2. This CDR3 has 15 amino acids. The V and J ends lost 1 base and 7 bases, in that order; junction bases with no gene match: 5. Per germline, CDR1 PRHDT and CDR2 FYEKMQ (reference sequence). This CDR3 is CASSLELAGPNEQFF. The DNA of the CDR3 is TGTGCCAGCAGCTTAGAACTAGCGGGCCCAAATGAGCAGTTCTTC.

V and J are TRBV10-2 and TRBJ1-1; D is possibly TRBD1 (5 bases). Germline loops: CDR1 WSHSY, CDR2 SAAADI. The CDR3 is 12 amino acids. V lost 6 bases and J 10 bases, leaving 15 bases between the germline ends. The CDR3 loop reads CASRSGARGAFF. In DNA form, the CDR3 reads TGCGCCAGCAGATCCGGGGCCCGCGGAGCTTTCTTT.

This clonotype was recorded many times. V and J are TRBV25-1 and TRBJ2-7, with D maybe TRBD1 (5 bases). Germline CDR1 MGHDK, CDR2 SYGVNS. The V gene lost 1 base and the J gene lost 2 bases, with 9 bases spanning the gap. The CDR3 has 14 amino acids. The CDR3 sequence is CASSESGRAYEQYF. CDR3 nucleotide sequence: TGTGCCAGCAGTGAATCCGGCAGGGCCTACGAGCAGTACTTC.

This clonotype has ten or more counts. This CDR3 is CASSVVSDLLSEAFF. The CDR3 DNA is TGTGCCAGCAGCGTAGTGTCAGACCTACTTTCTGAAGCTTTCTTT. The chain has TRBV9 and TRBJ1-1; D ambiguous. The CDR3 spans 15 residues. Trimming removed 0 bases from V and 6 bases from J, with 15 bases in between. The germline gives CDR1 SGDLS, CDR2 YYNGEE.

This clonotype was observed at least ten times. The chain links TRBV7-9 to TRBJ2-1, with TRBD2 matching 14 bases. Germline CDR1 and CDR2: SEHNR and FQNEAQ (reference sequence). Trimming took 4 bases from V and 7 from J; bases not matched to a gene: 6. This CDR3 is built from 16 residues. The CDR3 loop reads CASSWSGTSGSNEQFF. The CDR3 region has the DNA TGTGCCAGCAGCTGGTCCGGGACTAGCGGGAGTAATGAGCAGTTCTTC. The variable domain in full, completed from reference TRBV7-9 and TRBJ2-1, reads DTGVSQNPRHKITKRGQNVTFRCDPISEHNRLYWYRQTLGQGPEFLTYFQNEAQLEKSRLLSDRFSAERPKGSFSTLEIQRTEQGDSAMYLCASSWSGTSGSNEQFFGPGTRLTVL.

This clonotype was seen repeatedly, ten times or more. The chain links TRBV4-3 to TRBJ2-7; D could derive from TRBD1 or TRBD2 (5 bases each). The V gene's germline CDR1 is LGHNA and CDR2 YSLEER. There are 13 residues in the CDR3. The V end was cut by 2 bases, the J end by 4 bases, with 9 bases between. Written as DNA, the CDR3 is TGCGCCAGCAGCCAATTGAGGGGTTACGAGCAGTACTTC. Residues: CASSQLRGYEQYF.

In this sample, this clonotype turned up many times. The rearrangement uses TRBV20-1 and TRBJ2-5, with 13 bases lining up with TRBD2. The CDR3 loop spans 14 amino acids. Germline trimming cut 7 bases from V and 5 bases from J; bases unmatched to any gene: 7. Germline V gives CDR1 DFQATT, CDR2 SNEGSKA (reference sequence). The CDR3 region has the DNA TGCAGTGGCTCGACTAGCGGGGGGCCTGAGACCCAGTACTTC. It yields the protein CSGSTSGGPETQYF.

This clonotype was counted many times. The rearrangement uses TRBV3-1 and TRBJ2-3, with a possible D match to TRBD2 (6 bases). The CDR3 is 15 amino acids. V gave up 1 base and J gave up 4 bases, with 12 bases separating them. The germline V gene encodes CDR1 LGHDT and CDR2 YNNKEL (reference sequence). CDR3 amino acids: CASSQVAGIADTQYF. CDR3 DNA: TGTGCCAGCAGCCAAGTGGCGGGGATCGCAGATACGCAGTATTTT.

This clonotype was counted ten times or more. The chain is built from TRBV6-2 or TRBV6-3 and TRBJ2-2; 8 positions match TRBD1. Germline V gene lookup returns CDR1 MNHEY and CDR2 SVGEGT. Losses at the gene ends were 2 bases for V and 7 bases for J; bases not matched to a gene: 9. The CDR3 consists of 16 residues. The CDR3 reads CASSYGAGGAYGELFF. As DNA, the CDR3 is TGTGCCAGCAGTTACGGGGCAGGGGGCGCCTACGGGGAGCTGTTTTTT.

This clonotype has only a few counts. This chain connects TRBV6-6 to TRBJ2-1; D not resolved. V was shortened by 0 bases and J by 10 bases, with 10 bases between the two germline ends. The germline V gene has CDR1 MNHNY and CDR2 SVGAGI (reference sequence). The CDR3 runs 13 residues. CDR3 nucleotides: TGTGCCAGCAGTTACTCGATACCGACCGAGCAGTTCTTC. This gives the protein CASSYSIPTEQFF.

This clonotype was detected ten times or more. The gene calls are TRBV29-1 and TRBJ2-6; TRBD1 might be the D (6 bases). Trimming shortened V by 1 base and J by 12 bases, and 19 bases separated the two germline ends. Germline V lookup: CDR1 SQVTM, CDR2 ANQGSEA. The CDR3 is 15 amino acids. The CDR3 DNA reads TGCAGCGTTGAAGTTTTACAGTCCGGGGACACCGTCCTGACTTTC. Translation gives CSVEVLQSGDTVLTF. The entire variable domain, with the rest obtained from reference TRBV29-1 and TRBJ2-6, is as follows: SAVISQKPSRDICQRGTSLTIQCQVDSQVTMMFWYRQQPGQSLTLIATANQGSEATYESGFVIDKFPISRPNLTFSTLTVSNMSPEDSSIYLCSVEVLQSGDTVLTFGAGSRLTVL.

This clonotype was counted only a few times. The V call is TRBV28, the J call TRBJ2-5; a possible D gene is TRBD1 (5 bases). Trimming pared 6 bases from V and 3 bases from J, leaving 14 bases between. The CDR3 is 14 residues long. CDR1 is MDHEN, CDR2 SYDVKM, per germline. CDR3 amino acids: CASSSTTTEETQYF. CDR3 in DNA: TGTGCCAGCAGCTCCACTACGACAGAAGAGACCCAGTACTTC.

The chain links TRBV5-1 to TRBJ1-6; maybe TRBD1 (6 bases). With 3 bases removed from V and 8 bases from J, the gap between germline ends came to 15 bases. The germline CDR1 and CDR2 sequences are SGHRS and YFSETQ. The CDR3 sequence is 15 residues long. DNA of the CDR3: TGCGCCAGCAGCTCACAGGGAGTTGGAGATTCACCCCTCCACTTT. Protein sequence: CASSSQGVGDSPLHF.

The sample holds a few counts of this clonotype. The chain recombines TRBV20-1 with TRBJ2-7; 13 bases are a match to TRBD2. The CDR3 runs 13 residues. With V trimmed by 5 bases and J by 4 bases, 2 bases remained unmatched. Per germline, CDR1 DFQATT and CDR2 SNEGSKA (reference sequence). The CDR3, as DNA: TGCAGTGCTGGGGGACTAGCGGGATACGAGCAGTACTTC. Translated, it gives CSAGGLAGYEQYF.